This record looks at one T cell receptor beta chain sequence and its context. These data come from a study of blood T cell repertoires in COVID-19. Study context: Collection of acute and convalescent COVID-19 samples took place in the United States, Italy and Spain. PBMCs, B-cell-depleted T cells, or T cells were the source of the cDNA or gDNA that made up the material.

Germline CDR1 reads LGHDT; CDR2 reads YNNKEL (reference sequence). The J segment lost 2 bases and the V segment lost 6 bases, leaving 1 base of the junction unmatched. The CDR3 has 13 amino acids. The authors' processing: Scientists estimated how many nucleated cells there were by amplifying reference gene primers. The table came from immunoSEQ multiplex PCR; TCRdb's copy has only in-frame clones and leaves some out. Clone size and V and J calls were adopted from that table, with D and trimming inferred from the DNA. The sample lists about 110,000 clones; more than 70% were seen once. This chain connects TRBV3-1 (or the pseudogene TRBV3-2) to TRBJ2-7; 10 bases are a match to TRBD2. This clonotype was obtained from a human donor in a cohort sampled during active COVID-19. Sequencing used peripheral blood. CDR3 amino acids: CASRLAGAYEQYF. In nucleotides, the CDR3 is TGTGCCAGCAGGCTAGCGGGAGCCTACGAGCAGTACTTC.